This T cell receptor beta chain is drawn from a study of cytomegalovirus exposure and HLA in healthy donors. Findings and caveats of the study: An observed cluster of highly shared sequence variants was recorded as a likely sequencing artifact. Presence/absence comparisons presumed near-even sequencing depth among donors. There were some V segments, including TRBV6-2 and TRBV6-3, excluded as indistinguishable.

The CDR3 is made up of 15 amino acids. The V gene end was trimmed by 1 base and the J gene end by 3 bases; junction bases not matched to a gene: 0. In germline, CDR1 is LGHNA, CDR2 YNFKEQ. A word on this clone: The antigen remains unidentified.

60 Vbeta and 13 Jbeta primers were used in PCR. The assay was immunoSEQ multiplex PCR, and TCRdb's table has in-frame clones only and misses some. The table lists 100,000 or so clones, about 81% of them singletons, with about 10% in the top ten. The chain couples TRBV4-2 to TRBJ2-2; 9 bases are a match to TRBD1. What was sequenced was PBMCs. The source is a man aged 50-59 years in good health and CMV-seronegative. The CDR3 loop is CASSQGTGDTGELFF. The CDR3 nucleotides are TGTGCCAGCAGCCAAGGGACAGGGGACACCGGGGAGCTGTTTTTT.